This TCR beta chain was found in a study of cytomegalovirus exposure and HLA in healthy donors. Study-wide findings and caveats: In an earlier analysis, about 90% or about 30%: the productive usage of most TCR beta V segments. Presence/absence results assume similar sequencing depth per donor, which may not hold. Analysis performed later found more than 15,000 TCR beta sequences associated with HLA alleles at 0.05 false discovery rate.

Regarding this clone: Its antigen is not identified.

Primers included in the PCR were 60 Vbeta and 13 Jbeta primers. Authors' data handling: About 11 million of the roughly 80 million unique TCR beta chains counted in a later analysis were shared. Generated by immunoSEQ multiplex PCR, the TCRdb table keeps only in-frame clones and is missing some. V and J calls and clone size are as listed in that table; D and trimming were resolved from the DNA. The data contain over 85,000 clones, about four fifths of them singletons. The TCR comes from a woman aged 55-69 years in good health and CMV-seropositive. Sequencing used PBMCs.

CDR3 sequence (DNA): TGTGCCTGGAGTGTTCCTACATGGAATGGACAGGGCGTAAATTCACCCCTCCACTTT. Amino acid sequence: CAWSVPTWNGQGVNSPLHF. The chain carries TRBV30 and TRBJ1-6; 8 nucleotides line up with TRBD1. J lost 7 bases, V lost 0 bases, and 17 bases had no gene match. This CDR3 contains 19 residues. The germline V gene has CDR1 GTSNPN and CDR2 SVGIG (reference sequence).